The clone carrying this T cell receptor (beta chain) was recorded a few times. Its antigen is undetermined. These data come from a study of T-cell reconstitution after alpha-beta-depleted transplantation in children. The study's findings and limits: The study reportedly traced alpha-beta T cells about two months after transplant to several hundred expanded graft clones.

V lost 6 bases to trimming and J lost 8 bases, with 16 bases between them. This CDR3 has 13 residues. Germline CDR1 is DFQATT and CDR2 is SNEGSKA (reference sequence). As it was prepared, the TCRbeta library received unique molecular identifiers. From the PCR reads, TCRdb called clonotypes with MiXCR, one entry per CDR3 protein. The data hold over 100,000 distinct CDR3 sequences, with 10% observed a single time. The TCR comes from a boy between 2 and 10 years old with acute lymphoblastic leukemia, due to receive a stem cell transplant. The gene calls are TRBV20-1 and TRBJ1-4; possibly TRBD1 for D (5 bases). The material was PBMCs, obtained before TCRalphabeta/CD19-depleted stem cell transplant. CDR3 loop: CSAISGSREKLFF. CDR3 DNA: TGCAGTGCAATCTCAGGGAGTAGGGAAAAACTGTTTTTT.